These 17 T cell receptor beta chains came from one sample sequenced in a study of vaccination effects on CD4 cells after COVID-19 (dated by TCRdb to 2021 to 2024). In the ViraFEST assay, PBMC were stimulated with viral peptide pools, and TCR sequencing was then used to find antigen-specific CD4+ T cell clonotypes based on their expansion. After about 9 days of culture, CD4+ T cells were isolated with the EasySep CD4+ T cell isolation kit. Two doses of either the BNT162b2 or the mRNA-1273 mRNA SARS-CoV-2 vaccine were administered to participants. These receptors' antigens are unknown. Library preparation was by the immunoSEQ multiplex PCR assay. The source is immuneACCESS, and TCRdb retained only in-frame sequences with V and J called. Part of the clones is not carried over; for the studies checked, unresolved V genes explain less than half of this, and the remainder is unexplained. The sample table lists roughly 55,000 clones, around 82% of them with a count of one. The ten largest clones represent less than 2.5% of the sample.

Sample: CD4+ T cells from PBMCs cultured with HCoV-OC43 spike peptides, taken after COVID-19 vaccination. Per the publication, the cell subset or site label means: HCoV-OC43 spike overlapping peptide pool stimulation. The receptors here all came from a human donor who received a COVID-19 vaccine.

The V call is TRBV7-9, the J call TRBJ2-6, with D possibly being TRBD1 (6 bases). Germline lookup yields CDR1 SEHNR and CDR2 FQNEAQ (reference sequence). There are 15 residues in the CDR3. V shed 5 bases and J shed 2 bases, with 10 bases lying between them. This CDR3 is CASSETGTGANVLTF. As DNA, the CDR3 is TGTGCCAGCAGCGAAACAGGGACTGGGGCCAACGTCCTGACTTTC.

The rearrangement uses TRBV3-1 (or the pseudogene TRBV3-2) and TRBJ1-1; D uncertain. CDR3 length equals 13 residues. Trimming shortened V by 5 bases and J by 5 bases, and 12 bases separated the two germline ends. CDR1 and CDR2 from the germline V gene are LGHDT and YNNKEL (reference sequence). In DNA, the CDR3 is TGTGCCAGCAGCACCCGGGGTTTGACTGAAGCTTTCTTT. It codes for CASSTRGLTEAFF.

This rearrangement joins TRBV7-3 to TRBJ2-1, with D tentatively TRBD1 or TRBD2 (6 bases each). Germline V CDR1 and CDR2: SGHTA, FQGTGA. The CDR3 covers 14 residues. The ends were cut back, 5 bases at V and 11 bases at J, with 19 bases in the middle. The DNA of the CDR3 is TGTGCCAGCAGCCTCGGGACACCCGGAGGGCAGCAGTTCTTC. It yields the protein CASSLGTPGGQQFF.

The rearrangement links TRBV15 to TRBJ2-7; D remains unclear. Trimming stripped 0 bases from V and 6 bases from J, with 12 bases between. CDR1 is LNHNV, CDR2 YYDKDF, per germline (reference sequence). CDR3 length: 14 amino acids. CDR3 sequence (DNA): TGTGCCACCAGCAGAGAAAGGAATATCCCCGAGCAGTACGTC. It specifies CATSRERNIPEQYV.

V usage is TRBV5-4 and J usage is TRBJ2-1, with 11 bases lining up with TRBD2. CDR3 length equals 15 residues. J lost 10 bases, V lost 4 bases, and 10 bases had no gene match. In germline, CDR1 is SGHNT, CDR2 YYREEE (reference sequence). The CDR3 DNA reads as TGTGCCAGCAGCCCCGGAGGTTCTAGCGGGGGGGAGCAGTTCTTC. As protein: CASSPGGSSGGEQFF.

CDR3 sequence (DNA): TGTGCCAGCAGCTTGGTTACCAGAAATCAGCCCCAGCATTTT. It encodes CASSLVTRNQPQHF. This rearrangement joins TRBV5-5 to TRBJ1-5; D remains ambiguous. Trimming took 0 bases from V and 4 from J, leaving 8 bases between them. The germline CDR1 and CDR2 sequences are SGHKS and YYEKEE (reference sequence). The CDR3 spans 14 residues.

The chain employs TRBV5-8 and TRBJ2-1; TRBD2 aligns across 15 bases. The CDR3 totals 19 residues. CDR1 SGHTS and CDR2 YDEGEE come from the germline V gene. Unmatched junction bases numbered 11, after V lost 0 bases and J lost 7 bases. CDR3 sequence: CASSLGTSGGARSSNEQFF. CDR3 nucleotide sequence: TGTGCCAGCAGCTTGGGGACTAGCGGGGGGGCACGCAGTTCGAATGAGCAGTTCTTC. Looking up the rest from reference TRBV5-8 and TRBJ2-1 gives the full variable domain: EAGVTQSPTHLIKTRGQQATLRCSPISGHTSVYWYQQALGLGLQFLLWYDEGEERNRGNFPPRFSGRQFPNYSSELNVNALELEDSALYLCASSLGTSGGARSSNEQFFGPGTRLTVL.

The gene calls are TRBV5-6 and TRBJ1-4; D might be TRBD1 (6 bases). Germline-derived CDR1 and CDR2 are SGHDT and YYEEEE. The V end was cut by 2 bases, the J end by 0 bases, with 11 bases between. The CDR3 runs to 16 residues. This chain's CDR3 is CASSFRTAATNEKLFF. CDR3 nucleotides: TGTGCCAGCAGCTTCAGGACAGCTGCAACTAATGAAAAACTGTTTTTT.

The V gene is TRBV6-5, the J gene TRBJ1-2; TRBD1 agrees at 11 bases. The CDR3 sequence is 15 residues long. The V gene's germline CDR1 is MNHEY and CDR2 SVGAGI. V lost 6 bases and J lost 2; bases outside the gene matches: 5. CDR3 sequence: CASRYGQGANYGYTF. In DNA, the CDR3 is TGTGCCAGCAGATATGGACAGGGGGCCAACTATGGCTACACCTTC.

The gene calls are TRBV5-1 and TRBJ2-5; perhaps TRBD2 as D (6 bases). This CDR3 comprises 15 residues. The V gene's germline CDR1 is SGHRS and CDR2 YFSETQ. V lost 4 bases to trimming and J lost 4 bases, with 17 bases between them. CDR3 residues: CASSRNLATGETQYF. The CDR3 DNA reads as TGCGCCAGCAGCCGCAATCTAGCGACTGGAGAGACCCAGTACTTC. The whole variable domain, filled in from reference TRBV5-1 and TRBJ2-5, reads KAGVTQTPRYLIKTRGQQVTLSCSPISGHRSVSWYQQTPGQGLQFLFEYFSETQRNKGNFPGRFSGRQFSNSRSEMNVSTLELGDSALYLCASSRNLATGETQYFGPGTRLLVL.

J is TRBJ2-3 and V is TRBV2; 8 nucleotides line up with TRBD1. Germline CDR1 SNHLY, CDR2 FYNNEI. The CDR3 sequence is 15 residues long. The trim removed 6 bases at V and 3 bases at J, leaving 8 bases unmatched. In DNA, the CDR3 is TGTGCCAGCAGCTTATTAGGGACAGGAACAGATACGCAGTATTTT. It codes for CASSLLGTGTDTQYF.

The CDR3 bases are TGTGCCAGCAGTTACCGCGGAGTGGGGTACGAGCAGTACGTC. This translates into CASSYRGVGYEQYV. J is TRBJ2-7 and V is TRBV6-5; D remains unclear. The ends were cut back, 2 bases at V and 4 bases at J, with 12 bases in the middle. Germline loops: CDR1 MNHEY, CDR2 SVGAGI. CDR3 length: 14 amino acids.

The J gene is TRBJ1-1, the V gene TRBV5-6; D is uncertain. Germline V gene data show CDR1 as SGHDT and CDR2 as YYEEEE. V was pared by 0 bases and J by 2 bases, with 5 bases between. This CDR3 is 13 amino acids long. The DNA of the CDR3 is TGTGCCAGCAGCTTGGACCTTAACACTGAAGCTTTCTTT. Translation: CASSLDLNTEAFF.

This clone was seen more than once but under ten times. The chain combines TRBV10-3 with TRBJ1-1; D is ambiguous. Germline loops: CDR1 ENHRY, CDR2 SYGVKD. Trimming left V 3 bases short and J 10 bases short, with 21 bases between. The CDR3 runs to 15 residues. CDR3 in DNA: TGTGCCATCAGTGATAACCGGGCCATAACTTTAGGAGCTTTCTTT. Translated: CAISDNRAITLGAFF.

This chain links TRBV18 with TRBJ2-7, with TRBD1 identical over 10 bases. This CDR3 has 14 amino acids. Germline CDR1 KGHSH, CDR2 LQKENI. J lost 4 bases, V lost 3 bases, and 3 bases had no gene match. Written as DNA, the CDR3 is TGTGCCAGCTCACCGGACAGGGGGACTTACGAGCAGTACGTC. Its protein product is CASSPDRGTYEQYV.

The chain couples TRBV7-3 to TRBJ2-7; unclear D gene. Per the germline V gene, CDR1 is SGHTA and CDR2 is FQGTGA. CDR3 length equals 12 residues. Trimming pared 2 bases from V and 4 bases from J, leaving 6 bases between. The CDR3 DNA sequence: TGTGCCAGCAGCTTATGGAAATACGAGCAGTACGTC. Its translation: CASSLWKYEQYV.

The rearrangement uses TRBV7-3 and TRBJ2-3; 8 nucleotides agree with TRBD2. With V trimmed by 5 bases and J by 4 bases, 2 bases remained unmatched. The CDR3 covers 13 residues. CDR1 and CDR2 (germline): SGHTA, FQGTGA. The CDR3 protein is CASSPTSADTQYF. The CDR3, as DNA: TGTGCCAGCAGCCCGACTAGCGCAGATACGCAGTATTTT.